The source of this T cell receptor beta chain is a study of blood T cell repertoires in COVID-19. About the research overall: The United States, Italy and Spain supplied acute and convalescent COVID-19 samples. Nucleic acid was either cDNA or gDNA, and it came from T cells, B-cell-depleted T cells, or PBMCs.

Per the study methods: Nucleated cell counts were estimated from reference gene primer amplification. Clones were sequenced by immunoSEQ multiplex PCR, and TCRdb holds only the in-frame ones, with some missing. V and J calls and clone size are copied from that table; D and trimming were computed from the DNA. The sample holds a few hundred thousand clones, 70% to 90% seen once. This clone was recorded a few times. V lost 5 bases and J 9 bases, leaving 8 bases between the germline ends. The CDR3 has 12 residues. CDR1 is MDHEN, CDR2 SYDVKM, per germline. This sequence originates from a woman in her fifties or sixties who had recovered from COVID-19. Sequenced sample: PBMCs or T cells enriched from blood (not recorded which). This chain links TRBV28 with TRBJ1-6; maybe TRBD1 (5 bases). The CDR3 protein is CASSPGISPLHF. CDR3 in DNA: TGTGCCAGCAGTCCAGGGATTTCACCCCTCCACTTT.